This T cell receptor beta chain was sequenced during a study of shared clonotypes between healthy human individuals. General study points: Few donors limited the genetic and exposure-history diversity represented. Blood was the sole source, and tissue repertoires probably differ. An anticipated effect of sequencing depth on clonotype sharing among donors was recognized.

This clone was recorded only once. Its target is unknown. Distinct nucleotide sequences in the sample also encode this CDR3. As defined, naive CD8 cells were CD45RO-negative and positively selected for CCR7, with terminally differentiated effector memory CD45RA+ cells excluded. After removal of 0 bases from V and 0 bases from J, the junction contained 1 base not matched to a gene. CDR1 and CDR2 from the germline V gene are MNHEY and SMNVEV (reference sequence). This CDR3 region has 15 residues. Roughly 200 ng DNA, tens of thousands of T cell genomes, went into each sorted-subset replicate PCR. Only in-frame clones appear in the TCRdb table, and some are missing; sequencing was by immunoSEQ multiplex PCR. The sample lists some 2 million clones; about 95% were seen once.

J is TRBJ2-7 and V is TRBV27; 8 nucleotides match TRBD2. The sequenced sample consisted of naive CD8+ T cells sorted from blood. The receptor was isolated from a man between 18 and 35 years old in good health. Written as DNA, the CDR3 is TGTGCCAGCAGTTTATCTAGCGGGGACTCCTACGAGCAGTACTTC. This gives the protein CASSLSSGDSYEQYF.